This TCR beta chain was documented in a study of blood T cells in healthy people across ages. Healthy Caucasian individuals from Russia aged about 6 to 90 served as donors. The CDR3 extends over 14 amino acids. The V end was cut by 4 bases, the J end by 5 bases, with 14 bases between. Germline-derived CDR1 and CDR2 are SGHRS and YFSETQ. Details on this clonotype: Its antigen is not identified.

Through a sample-barcoded 5' primer and a J-beta primer mix, a second PCR was run for roughly 6 to 12 cycles. TCRdb called the 5' RACE reads again in MiXCR, with one record for every CDR3 protein. The sample lists some 560,000 distinct CDR3 sequences; approximately 26% were seen once. The study, taken as a whole, reports: Bulk PBMC profiling left naive and antigen-experienced comparisons inconclusive.

Another study also made use of these data, one on T cells of mothers and their children. From that second work: The study recruited three healthy Caucasian mothers and their six children as donors.

The clonotype originates from a boy aged 2 to 10 in good health. The chain carries TRBV5-1 and TRBJ2-3; D unresolved. Sequenced: blood. The CDR3 is CASSLRWRVDTQYF. DNA of the CDR3: TGCGCCAGCAGCCTCCGCTGGCGCGTAGATACGCAGTATTTT.